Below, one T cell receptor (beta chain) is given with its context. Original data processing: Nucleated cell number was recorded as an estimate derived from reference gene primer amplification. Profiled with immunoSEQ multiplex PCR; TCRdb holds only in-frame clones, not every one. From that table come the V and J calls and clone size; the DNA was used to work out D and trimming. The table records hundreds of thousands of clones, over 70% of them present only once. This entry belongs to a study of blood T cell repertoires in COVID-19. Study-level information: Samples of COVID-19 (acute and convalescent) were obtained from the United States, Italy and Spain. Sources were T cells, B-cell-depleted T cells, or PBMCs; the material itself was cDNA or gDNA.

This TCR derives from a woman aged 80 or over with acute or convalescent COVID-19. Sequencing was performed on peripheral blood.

CDR3 coding DNA: TGTGCCAGCAGTTGGGACAGGGCCTACGAGCAGTACTTC. Encoded protein: CASSWDRAYEQYF. The V gene is TRBV27, the J gene TRBJ2-7; TRBD1 matches 9 bases. The CDR3 length is 13 residues. V trimming: 4 bases; J trimming: 2 bases; junction bases outside the gene matches: 0. Germline values: CDR1 MNHEY, CDR2 SMNVEV (reference sequence).